The 2 T cell receptor beta chains listed next were all sequenced from one sample in a study of Tregs in tolerant kidney transplant recipients. TCRdb keeps only in-frame clones here, not all; method: immunoSEQ multiplex PCR. The sample holds roughly 48,000 clones. The sample in question was CD4+ T cells from blood, obtained before the transplant. The receptors come from a human donor who received a combined kidney and bone marrow transplant.

Concerning this clone: The read finishes 3 residues shy of the CDR3 end, and the germline J gene is used to complete it. The V and J genes are TRBV7-8 and TRBJ2-7; 7 bases are a match to TRBD1. With V trimmed by 6 bases and J by 4 bases, 3 bases remained unmatched. The CDR3 spans 12 residues. The germline gives CDR1 SGHVS, CDR2 FQNEAQ. The CDR3 region is CASSPGGYEQYF. CDR3 bases read: TGTGCCAGCAGTCCAGGGGGTTACGAG.

As concerns this clone: The read stops 3 residues short of the end of the CDR3; the missing end is completed from the germline J gene. This sequence joins TRBV30 and TRBJ2-7; tentative D call: TRBD2 (5 bases). The CDR3 spans 13 residues. V lost 8 bases and J 5 bases, leaving 19 bases between the germline ends. CDR1 and CDR2 from the germline V gene are GTSNPN and SVGIG (reference sequence). Incomplete CDR3 DNA: TGTGCCGTTAGCGTAATCGTTCGGGACGAG. Its protein is CAVSVIVRDE. The full CDR3 reads CAVSVIVRDEQYF.